These T cell receptor beta chains were read from a single sample in a study of cytomegalovirus exposure and HLA in healthy donors. Some clones are missing from TCRdb's copy, which holds only in-frame ones; the method was immunoSEQ multiplex PCR. The sample carries 150,000 to 200,000 clones, 86% recorded once. The specimen was PBMCs. The receptors were sampled from a woman aged 18 to 35 in good health and CMV-seronegative. CDR3s include the opening cysteine and the closing phenylalanine or tryptophan. A D gene is named only where the DNA matches it firmly. Size values are once, few and many counts, or a class for expanded clones, and some rows have none.

d_gene	len	v_gene	abundance	j_gene	CDR3aa	CDR3nt
-	14	TRBV18	-	TRBJ1-2	CASSPSRSSYGYTF	TGTGCCAGCTCACCCTCACGGTCTTCCTATGGCTACACCTTC
-	15	TRBV15	-	TRBJ2-7	CATSRRYAQGGEQYF	TGTGCCACCAGCAGGAGATACGCCCAGGGCGGCGAGCAGTACTTC
TRBD2	15	TRBV27	once	TRBJ2-4	CASSPNRGGRVIQYF	TGTGCCAGCAGTCCCAATCGGGGGGGCAGGGTCATTCAGTACTTC
TRBD2	14	TRBV5-1	-	TRBJ2-3	CASGLALSTDTQYF	TGCGCCAGCGGACTAGCGCTAAGCACAGATACGCAGTATTTT
TRBD1	15	TRBV7-8	-	TRBJ2-7	CASSSQGAIVGEQYF	TGTGCCAGCAGCTCCCAGGGGGCGATAGTTGGCGAGCAGTACTTC
TRBD2	13	TRBV19	-	TRBJ2-3	CASGGGSTDTQYF	TGTGCCAGTGGGGGGGGGAGCACAGATACGCAGTATTTT
-	13	TRBV13	once	TRBJ2-2	CASSLVVTGELFF	TGTGCCAGCAGCTTAGTCGTGACCGGGGAGCTGTTTTTT
TRBD1	15	TRBV4-1	-	TRBJ2-5	CASSPRQGAGETQYF	TGCGCCAGCAGCCCCCGACAGGGGGCTGGGGAGACCCAGTACTTC
-	14	TRBV11-3	-	TRBJ2-7	CASSSSEATYEQYF	TGTGCCAGCAGCTCTAGCGAGGCCACCTACGAGCAGTACTTC
TRBD1	13	TRBV29-1	-	TRBJ2-3	CSVDLGGGDTQYF	TGCAGCGTTGACTTAGGGGGCGGTGATACGCAGTATTTT
TRBD1	15	TRBV11-3	-	TRBJ2-7	CASSLTGTETYEQYF	TGTGCCAGCAGCCTCACCGGGACAGAAACCTACGAGCAGTACTTC
-	12	TRBV7-6	-	TRBJ2-7	CASSLFRDEQYF	TGTGCCAGCAGCTTATTCCGGGACGAGCAGTACTTC
TRBD2	12	TRBV30	-	TRBJ2-1	CAWRTSANEQFF	TGTGCCTGGAGGACTAGCGCCAATGAGCAGTTCTTC
TRBD1	17	TRBV10-3	few	TRBJ1-6	CAISESTTTGGGSPLHF	TGTGCCATCAGTGAGTCCACAACTACAGGGGGTGGTTCACCCCTCCACTTT
TRBD1	13	TRBV6-5	-	TRBJ1-5	CASRNTGDQPQHF	TGTGCCAGCAGGAATACAGGGGACCAGCCCCAGCATTTT
-	14	TRBV5-5	-	TRBJ2-1	CASSLTSSYNEQFF	TGTGCCAGCAGCTTGACGAGCTCCTACAATGAGCAGTTCTTC
-	11	TRBV29-1	-	TRBJ1-1	CSVEGGSEAFF	TGCAGCGTTGAAGGCGGCAGTGAAGCTTTCTTT
TRBD1	15	TRBV15	-	TRBJ2-5	CATSSGRGPSETQYF	TGTGCCACCAGCAGTGGCAGGGGGCCCTCGGAGACCCAGTACTTC
-	14	TRBV7-9	few	TRBJ2-2	CASSWEINTGELFF	TGTGCCAGCAGTTGGGAGATCAACACCGGGGAGCTGTTTTTT
-	15	TRBV6-5	few	TRBJ1-6	CASSYGRRLNSPLHF	TGTGCCAGCAGTTACGGGAGGAGGCTCAATTCACCCCTCCACTTT
TRBD1	14	TRBV5-1	-	TRBJ1-1	CASSSGQGNTEAFF	TGCGCCAGCAGCTCCGGACAGGGAAACACTGAAGCTTTCTTT
-	13	TRBV4-1	few	TRBJ1-6	CASRLERDSPLHF	TGCGCCAGCAGATTGGAGCGGGATTCACCCCTCCACTTT
-	15	TRBV6-1	-	TRBJ2-2	CASSEASGRTGELFF	TGTGCCAGCAGTGAAGCGTCTGGCCGAACCGGGGAGCTGTTTTTT
TRBD2	15	TRBV5-6	-	TRBJ2-1	CASSFLAGGQYEQFF	TGTGCCAGCAGCTTTCTAGCGGGAGGTCAATACGAGCAGTTCTTC
TRBD2	18	TRBV11-2	-	TRBJ2-1	CASSLGGAGAGSYNEQFF	TGTGCCAGCAGCTTAGGGGGAGCGGGAGCCGGCTCCTACAATGAGCAGTTCTTC
-	17	TRBV7-2	-	TRBJ2-5	CASSHRDRQTNGETQYF	TGTGCCAGCAGCCACCGAGACAGGCAAACTAACGGGGAGACCCAGTACTTC
TRBD2	16	TRBV9	-	TRBJ2-3	CASSVAGGGIPDTQYF	TGTGCCAGCAGCGTAGCAGGCGGGGGGATCCCAGATACGCAGTATTTT
TRBD1	15	TRBV5-4	-	TRBJ1-1	CASRYGTEGVTEAFF	TGTGCCAGCAGATATGGGACAGAAGGGGTCACTGAAGCTTTCTTT
-	13	TRBV15	once	TRBJ1-4	CATKRATNEKLFF	TGTGCCACCAAGCGGGCAACTAATGAAAAACTGTTTTTT
-	14	TRBV6-1	-	TRBJ1-5	CASSEVGVGQPQHF	TGTGCCAGCAGTGAAGTAGGGGTTGGGCAGCCCCAGCATTTT
-	17	TRBV5-1	-	TRBJ2-7	CASSLATARVGAYEQYF	TGCGCCAGCAGCTTGGCCACCGCCCGGGTCGGGGCCTACGAGCAGTACTTC
TRBD1	13	TRBV30	few	TRBJ2-1	CAWSRGHYNEQFF	TGTGCCTGGAGCAGGGGGCACTACAATGAGCAGTTCTTC
-	18	TRBV15	-	TRBJ1-4	CATSRAAGMESRRRKLFF	TGTGCCACCAGCAGGGCGGCGGGGATGGAAAGTAGACGGCGAAAACTGTTTTTT
-	14	TRBV5-1	-	TRBJ1-4	CASSGESGGEKLFF	TGCGCCAGCAGCGGGGAGAGCGGGGGAGAAAAACTGTTTTTT
TRBD2	14	TRBV18	-	TRBJ2-1	CASSPRSRDYEQFF	TGTGCCAGCTCACCCAGGTCCCGGGACTACGAGCAGTTCTTC
-	16	TRBV5-1	-	TRBJ2-2	CASSSNGVSNTGELFF	TGCGCCAGCAGCTCCAACGGGGTATCGAACACCGGGGAGCTGTTTTTT
-	15	TRBV9	-	TRBJ1-4	CASSVDVLVNEKLFF	TGTGCCAGCAGCGTAGACGTATTAGTTAATGAAAAACTGTTTTTT
TRBD1	15	TRBV27	-	TRBJ2-3	CASSPWRQGTDTQYF	TGTGCCAGCAGTCCATGGAGACAGGGAACAGATACGCAGTATTTT
-	15	TRBV2	once	TRBJ2-3	CASSERRRGSDTQYF	TGTGCCAGCAGTGAAAGGCGGAGGGGCTCAGATACGCAGTATTTT
-	13	TRBV19	-	TRBJ2-2	CASSMRGTGELFF	TGTGCCAGTAGTATGAGGGGGACCGGGGAGCTGTTTTTT